The subject of this entry is one T cell receptor (beta chain). This sample is part of a study of blood T cells in healthy people across ages. Primed by a sample-barcoded 5' primer and a J-beta primer mix, a second PCR proceeded for roughly 6 to 12 cycles. TCRdb independently ran MiXCR on the 5' RACE reads; one entry per CDR3 protein. The data contain 750,000 to 850,000 distinct CDR3 sequences, about 25% of them singletons. Germline V gives CDR1 ENHRY, CDR2 SYGVKD. V lost 8 bases and J 9 bases, leaving 11 bases between the germline ends. This CDR3 spans 11 amino acids. These same data were also listed under a study on T cells of mothers and their children.

Material for sequencing was blood. The chain joins TRBV10-3 to TRBJ2-4; D is uncertain. The TCR sequence derives from a boy aged 10-17 years in good health. CDR3 DNA: TGTGCCATCGGTGTTAACGGCATTCAGTACTTC. Its translation: CAIGVNGIQYF.